This TCR beta chain was identified in a study of T cells in localized non-small cell lung cancer. General study findings and limits: Appearing in adjacent lung were a median approximately 60 of the top 100 tumor clones. Peak T cell clonality was found in uninvolved adjacent lung, exceeding tumor.

The CDR3 totals 16 residues. Germline V CDR1 and CDR2: GTSNPN, SVGIG (reference sequence). Sequencing used immunoSEQ multiplex PCR; TCRdb keeps in-frame clones, though not all of them. The sample consists of more than 70,000 clones, about 83% of them appearing once. A remark on this clone: What it recognizes is unknown. Relative to the germline gene, one junction end is altered; a read error may explain this.

This TCR was recovered from a man between 40 and 70 years old with stage I lung adenocarcinoma. The sequenced sample was peripheral blood, obtained before any cancer treatment. The chain is built from TRBV30 and TRBJ1-1; D unresolved. The CDR3, as DNA: TGTGCCGGGAGAGGGCCTGGCAGAGCGATGAACACTGAAGCTTTCTTT. Translated: CAGRGPGRAMNTEAFF. The whole variable domain, remainder taken from reference TRBV30 and TRBJ1-1, is SQTIHQWPATLVQPVGSPLSLECTVEGTSNPNLYWYRQAAGRGLQLLFYSVGIGQISSEVPQNLSASRPQDRQFILSSKKLLLSDSGFYLCAGRGPGRAMNTEAFFGQGTRLTVV.